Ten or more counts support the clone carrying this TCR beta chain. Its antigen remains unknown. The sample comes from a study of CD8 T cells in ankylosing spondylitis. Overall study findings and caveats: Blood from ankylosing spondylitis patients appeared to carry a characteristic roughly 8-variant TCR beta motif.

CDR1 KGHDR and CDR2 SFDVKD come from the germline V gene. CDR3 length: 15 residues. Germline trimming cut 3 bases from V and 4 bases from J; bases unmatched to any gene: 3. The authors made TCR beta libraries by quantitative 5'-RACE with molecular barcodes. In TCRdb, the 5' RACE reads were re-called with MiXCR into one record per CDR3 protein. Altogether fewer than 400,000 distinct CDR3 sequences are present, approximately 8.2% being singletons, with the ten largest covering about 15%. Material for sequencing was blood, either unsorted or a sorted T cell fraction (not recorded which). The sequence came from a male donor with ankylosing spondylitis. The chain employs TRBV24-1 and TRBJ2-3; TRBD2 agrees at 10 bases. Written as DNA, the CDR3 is TGTGCCACCAGTGATCTAGCGGGAGCTCCAGATACGCAGTATTTT. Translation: CATSDLAGAPDTQYF.